The source of this TCR beta chain is a study of shared clonotypes between healthy human individuals. Measured with immunoSEQ multiplex PCR; TCRdb has only the in-frame clones, and not every one. Of about 2.3 million clones listed, 85% to 95% are singletons. V gave up 6 bases and J gave up 1 base; unmatched junction bases: 5. The CDR3 length is 14 residues. CDR1 is MDHEN, CDR2 SYDVKM, per germline. Concerning this clone: Distinct nucleotide sequences in the sample also encode this CDR3.

This rearrangement joins TRBV28 to TRBJ2-5; 7 nucleotides line up with TRBD2. The source of this sequence is a man aged 18-30 years in good health. Some clones in this sample may be carry-over from other donors' samples. Sequenced material: naive CD4+ T cells from PBMCs. As to subset: CD45RA+ positively selected. The CDR3 nucleotides are TGTGCCAGCAGCTCCCCGGGGGGCCAAGAGACCCAGTACTTC. Protein product: CASSSPGGQETQYF.